The present T cell receptor beta chain was sequenced within a study of Graves' ophthalmopathy and Graves' hyperthyroidism. RNA transcripts served as template for amplifying TCR beta CDR3 sequences. First-round RT-PCR relied on HTBI primers, and a second-round multiplex PCR came next. A single record per CDR3 protein comes from TCRdb applying MiXCR to the multiplex PCR reads. The sample gives over a million distinct CDR3 sequences, around a third of which show up once; approximately 10% is in the top ten. Germline values: CDR1 SQVTM, CDR2 ANQGSEA. The CDR3 totals 12 residues. V shed 7 bases and J shed 6 bases, with 15 bases lying between them.

The sample comprised peripheral blood or thyroid tissue (not recorded which). This chain links TRBV29-1 with TRBJ1-2, with D possibly TRBD1 on 5 matching bases. This clonotype originated in an adult man with Graves' hyperthyroidism. The CDR3 DNA sequence: TGCAGCGCCGGGTGGGGGACCCATGGCTACACCTTC. Its protein product is CSAGWGTHGYTF.